Presented here are 11 T cell receptor beta chains from one specimen sequenced in a study of cytomegalovirus exposure and HLA in healthy donors. Clones were read by immunoSEQ multiplex PCR, and TCRdb kept only the in-frame ones, dropping some. The sample consists of 100,000 to 150,000 clones, about nine tenths of them appearing once. The sequencing sample was made of PBMCs. Source of these receptors: a man aged 25-45 years in good health and CMV-seronegative.

This chain joins TRBV27 and TRBJ2-1; 13 bases align to TRBD2. This CDR3 spans 17 amino acids. V dropped 3 bases and J dropped 6; count of bases not matched to a gene: 8. Germline assignment: CDR1 MNHEY and CDR2 SMNVEV (reference sequence). The CDR3 DNA follows: TGTGCCAGCAGTTTCCGGACTAGCGGGAGTAGGGTCAATGAGCAGTTCTTC. Residues: CASSFRTSGSRVNEQFF.

The chain has TRBV5-4 and TRBJ1-4, with 10 bases matching TRBD1. J was trimmed by 7 bases and V by 4 bases; bases with no gene match: 7. The CDR3 has 15 residues. Germline V gene data show CDR1 as SGHNT and CDR2 as YYREEE (reference sequence). The CDR3 sequence: CASSLLGQGVEKLFF. CDR3 coding DNA: TGTGCCAGCAGCCTATTAGGACAGGGGGTTGAAAAACTGTTTTTT.

The V and J genes are TRBV7-9 and TRBJ1-5, with 11 nucleotides matching TRBD1. In germline, CDR1 is SEHNR, CDR2 FQNEAQ (reference sequence). Losses at the gene ends were 3 bases for V and 0 bases for J; bases not matched to a gene: 7. The CDR3 has 18 residues. The CDR3 spells CASSLGGTGGFSNQPQHF. CDR3 DNA sequence: TGTGCCAGCAGCTTGGGCGGGACAGGGGGATTTAGCAATCAGCCCCAGCATTTT.

This clone was detected only a few times. This rearrangement joins TRBV7-2 to TRBJ2-1, with D maybe TRBD2 (6 bases). The CDR3 loop spans 15 amino acids. Looked up from germline, CDR1 is SGHTA and CDR2 is FQGNSA. V dropped 4 bases and J dropped 4 bases, with 14 bases sitting between them. CDR3 sequence (DNA): TGTGCCAGCAGCTCGGGAGTAAGTGGGTACAATGAGCAGTTCTTC. Its protein product is CASSSGVSGYNEQFF.

Of note for this clone: Other nucleotide sequences in the sample specify the same CDR3. V gene TRBV18 combines with J gene TRBJ1-2, with TRBD1 matching 9 bases. Germline assignment: CDR1 KGHSH and CDR2 LQKENI. The ends lost 3 bases at V and 8 bases at J; junction bases unmatched: 1. The CDR3 consists of 12 residues. CDR3 nucleotides: TGTGCCAGCTCACCCGGACAGGGGGGCTACACCTTC. It encodes CASSPGQGGYTF.

The chain combines TRBV20-1 with TRBJ1-1; TRBD1 is a possible D gene (5 bases). Germline values: CDR1 DFQATT, CDR2 SNEGSKA (reference sequence). V was clipped by 0 bases and J by 11 bases, with 10 bases between them. This CDR3 has 11 residues. CDR3: CSARETVMAFF. CDR3 coding DNA: TGCAGTGCTAGAGAGACAGTCATGGCTTTCTTT.

The V gene is TRBV7-9, the J gene TRBJ1-5; 8 bases fit TRBD1. CDR1 is SEHNR and CDR2 is FQNEAQ in the germline V gene (reference sequence). The trim removed 5 bases at V and 1 base at J, leaving 4 bases unmatched. There are 15 residues in the CDR3. Here the CDR3 reads CASSATGVSNQPQHF. The CDR3 bases are TGTGCCAGCAGCGCGACAGGGGTGAGCAATCAGCCCCAGCATTTT. Variable domain in full (rest from reference TRBV7-9 and TRBJ1-5): DTGVSQNPRHKITKRGQNVTFRCDPISEHNRLYWYRQTLGQGPEFLTYFQNEAQLEKSRLLSDRFSAERPKGSFSTLEIQRTEQGDSAMYLCASSATGVSNQPQHFGDGTRLSIL.

The rearrangement links TRBV27 to TRBJ1-1, with D uncertain. The CDR3 covers 13 residues. Trimming left V 5 bases short and J 7 bases short, with 14 bases between. The germline CDR1 and CDR2 sequences are MNHEY and SMNVEV (reference sequence). Here the CDR3 reads CASSPKLTFEAFF. The CDR3 DNA reads TGTGCCAGCAGTCCAAAATTGACTTTTGAAGCTTTCTTT.

The rearrangement links TRBV11-2 to TRBJ2-7, with D uncertain. CDR1 is SGHAT and CDR2 is FQNNGV in the germline V gene. The germline V and J ends were trimmed by 0 bases and 0 bases, with 9 bases remaining between them. This CDR3 has 15 residues. The CDR3 sequence is CASSLEADLSYEQYF. DNA for the CDR3: TGTGCCAGCAGCTTAGAGGCGGATCTCTCCTACGAGCAGTACTTC. Together with reference TRBV11-2 and TRBJ2-7, the CDR3 gives the full variable domain: EAGVAQSPRYKIIEKRQSVAFWCNPISGHATLYWYQQILGQGPKLLIQFQNNGVVDDSQLPKDRFSAERLKGVDSTLKIQPAKLEDSAVYLCASSLEADLSYEQYFGPGTRLTVT.

This clone was observed once. V usage is TRBV18 and J usage is TRBJ2-5, with D uncertain. CDR3 length: 13 residues. CDR1 is KGHSH, CDR2 LQKENI, per germline. The ends were cut back, 4 bases at V and 3 bases at J, with 9 bases in the middle. In nucleotides, the CDR3 is TGTGCCAGCTCACTAAGTTCGGAAGAGACCCAGTACTTC. As protein: CASSLSSEETQYF.

This clone was seen once. The V and J genes are TRBV7-7 and TRBJ2-5, with a possible D match to TRBD2 (5 bases). Germline V gene sequence: CDR1 SSHAT, CDR2 FNYEAQ (reference sequence). There are 15 residues in the CDR3. V was pared by 5 bases and J by 2 bases, with 15 bases between. CDR3: CASSPIGGRQETQYF. The CDR3 DNA sequence: TGTGCCAGCAGCCCTATCGGAGGCAGACAAGAGACCCAGTACTTC.